These T cell receptor beta chains were read from a single sample in a study of metastatic and nonmetastatic thyroid tumors. TCRdb recomputed clones from the PCR reads via MiXCR. The table lists around 5,900 clones, more than 30% of them singletons, with more than 25% in the top ten. Sequenced input: adjacent normal tissue. The receptors here all came from a male donor with papillary thyroid cancer or a benign thyroid nodule (not recorded which). Some clones in this sample may be carry-over from other donors' samples. Each CDR3 is given with its conserved first and last residue. D genes are given only for firm matches. Only some rows state a clone size, as once, few, many or a class for expanded clones.

v_call: TRBV11-2
j_call: TRBJ2-7
clone_size: -
d_call: TRBD2
cdr3_nt: TGTGCCAGCAGCTTAGCGGGGGGCTCCTACGAGCAGTACTTC
cdr3_aa: CASSLAGGSYEQYF

v_call: TRBV30
j_call: TRBJ1-5
clone_size: -
d_call: -
cdr3_nt: TGTGCCTGGAGTTACTCTGGGCCCCAGCATTTT
cdr3_aa: CAWSYSGPQHF

v_call: TRBV7-8
j_call: TRBJ1-1
clone_size: -
d_call: -
cdr3_nt: TGTGCCAGCAGCCGCCAGGGTGGAGTGAACACTGAAGCTTTCTTT
cdr3_aa: CASSRQGGVNTEAFF

v_call: TRBV6-1
j_call: TRBJ1-4
clone_size: few
d_call: -
cdr3_nt: TGTGCCAGCAGCCCGTTGACTGCTAATGAAAAACTGTTTTTT
cdr3_aa: CASSPLTANEKLFF

v_call: TRBV5-1
j_call: TRBJ2-5
clone_size: once
d_call: -
cdr3_nt: TGCGCCAGCAGCCCGAGGCAGGGAGCTGAGACCCAGTACTTC
cdr3_aa: CASSPRQGAETQYF

v_call: TRBV18
j_call: TRBJ2-7
clone_size: -
d_call: -
cdr3_nt: TGTGCCAGCTCACCACAGCCAGGGGACGAGCAGTACTTC
cdr3_aa: CASSPQPGDEQYF

v_call: TRBV6-1
j_call: TRBJ1-1
clone_size: -
d_call: TRBD1
cdr3_nt: TGTGCCAGCTTACCTACGGGACAGGGGACTGAAGCTTTCTTT
cdr3_aa: CASLPTGQGTEAFF

v_call: TRBV5-4
j_call: TRBJ2-7
clone_size: many
d_call: -
cdr3_nt: TGTGCCAGCAGCTTGGGCTACGAGCAGTACTTC
cdr3_aa: CASSLGYEQYF

v_call: TRBV20-1
j_call: TRBJ2-7
clone_size: -
d_call: -
cdr3_nt: TGCAGTGCCCCCCGTACAACGGGGGTTTACTACGAGCAGTACTTC
cdr3_aa: CSAPRTTGVYYEQYF

v_call: TRBV20-1
j_call: TRBJ1-5
clone_size: few
d_call: -
cdr3_nt: TGCAGTCCGATCTCATACCCGTTGGACCGTAGCAATCAGCCCCAGCATTTT
cdr3_aa: CSPISYPLDRSNQPQHF

v_call: TRBV28
j_call: TRBJ1-4
clone_size: -
d_call: -
cdr3_nt: TGTGCCAGCAGAGTAGACACGTCGTTGATGAAACTGTTTTTT
cdr3_aa: CASRVDTSLMKLFF

v_call: TRBV30
j_call: TRBJ2-5
clone_size: -
d_call: TRBD2
cdr3_nt: TGTGCCTGGAGTGTCGGGAGGGCCGAGACCCAGTACTTC
cdr3_aa: CAWSVGRAETQYF

v_call: TRBV11-1
j_call: TRBJ1-2
clone_size: medium-sized
d_call: -
cdr3_nt: TGTGCCAGCAGCTTAGCCCCCCACTATGGCTACACCTTC
cdr3_aa: CASSLAPHYGYTF

v_call: TRBV11-3
j_call: TRBJ2-3
clone_size: once
d_call: TRBD2
cdr3_nt: TGTGCCAGCAGCCCACTAGCGGGGAGCACAGATACGCAGTATTTT
cdr3_aa: CASSPLAGSTDTQYF

v_call: TRBV6-1
j_call: TRBJ2-3
clone_size: few
d_call: -
cdr3_nt: TGTGCCAGCAGGAAATACAGAGTCTCCGCGAGCGATACGCAGTATTTT
cdr3_aa: CASRKYRVSASDTQYF

v_call: TRBV6-2/TRBV6-3
j_call: TRBJ2-2
clone_size: few
d_call: -
cdr3_nt: TGTGCCAGCAGTTACCCCGGGGAGCTGTTTTTT
cdr3_aa: CASSYPGELFF

v_call: TRBV11-2
j_call: TRBJ2-2
clone_size: -
d_call: -
cdr3_nt: TGTGCCAGCAGTCCCGGACGGATGACCGGGGAGCTGTTTTTT
cdr3_aa: CASSPGRMTGELFF

v_call: TRBV20-1
j_call: TRBJ1-5
clone_size: few
d_call: -
cdr3_nt: TGCAGTGCCCGACGTGGTCTAGGAAACCTTGATAGCAATCAGCCCCAGCATTTT
cdr3_aa: CSARRGLGNLDSNQPQHF

v_call: TRBV18
j_call: TRBJ1-1
clone_size: medium-sized
d_call: TRBD1
cdr3_nt: TGTGCCAGCTCACTTGGACAGGGGGCAAACACTGAAGCTTTCTTT
cdr3_aa: CASSLGQGANTEAFF

v_call: TRBV19
j_call: TRBJ2-1
clone_size: few
d_call: -
cdr3_nt: TGTGCCAGTACCACTTTCCTCGGGAGCGGTTCCTACAATGAGCAGTTCTTC
cdr3_aa: CASTTFLGSGSYNEQFF

v_call: TRBV27
j_call: TRBJ2-2
clone_size: few
d_call: -
cdr3_nt: TGTGCCAGCAGGCCACAGGGGAACACCGGGGAGCTGTTTTTT
cdr3_aa: CASRPQGNTGELFF

v_call: TRBV25-1
j_call: TRBJ1-4
clone_size: -
d_call: -
cdr3_nt: TGTGCCAGAAGTGAATCAACGTCCGGGGATGAAAAAATGTTTTTT
cdr3_aa: CARSESTSGDEKMFF

v_call: TRBV6-1
j_call: TRBJ2-7
clone_size: few
d_call: TRBD1
cdr3_nt: TGTGCCAGCCGGGGACAGGGGTACGAGCAGTACTTC
cdr3_aa: CASRGQGYEQYF

v_call: TRBV25-1
j_call: TRBJ2-7
clone_size: large
d_call: -
cdr3_nt: TGTGCCAGCAGGATGGGGGTTTCCTACGAGCAGTACTTC
cdr3_aa: CASRMGVSYEQYF

v_call: TRBV6-1
j_call: TRBJ2-1
clone_size: -
d_call: -
cdr3_nt: TGTGCCAGCAGTGCCAACTACAATGAGCAGTTCTTC
cdr3_aa: CASSANYNEQFF

v_call: TRBV6-1
j_call: TRBJ1-1
clone_size: many
d_call: -
cdr3_nt: TGTGCCAGCAGTCGGACGGGTGTGTTCCCAGGTGAAGCTTTCTTT
cdr3_aa: CASSRTGVFPGEAFF